This T cell receptor beta chain was captured by sequencing in a study of PD-1 blockade in classical Hodgkin lymphoma. Time point reported: cycle 4 day 1 (C4D1), after 5 to 7 weeks of nivolumab. Every patient was affected by relapse after autologous stem cell transplantation, while exposure to brentuximab vedotin was not uniform. Progressive disease, partial response or complete response was each patient's best response. The data were produced by immunoSEQ multiplex PCR, yet TCRdb's version contains in-frame clones alone and is incomplete. The table includes about 93,000 clones, around 80% detected once. The V and J ends lost 1 base and 2 bases respectively, with 14 bases between them. CDR3 length equals 16 residues. Germline values: CDR1 SGHVS, CDR2 FQNEAQ.

Sequencing used peripheral blood mononuclear cells (PBMCs), obtained before the fourth cycle of nivolumab. This clonotype was sampled from a human donor with classical Hodgkin lymphoma. The chain has TRBV7-8 and TRBJ1-1, with a weak D call TRBD1 (6 bases). For the CDR3, the DNA is TGTGCCAGCAGCTTAGGACCCGGGACAACTAACACTGAAGCTTTCTTT. Translated: CASSLGPGTTNTEAFF.